This T cell receptor (beta chain) originates from a study of technical replicates of blood from a handful of donors. Trimming cost V 2 bases and J 0 bases, with 11 bases left between them. The CDR3 has 17 residues. CDR1 is MGHRA and CDR2 is YSYEKL in the germline V gene. The repertoire was sequenced with immunoSEQ multiplex PCR; TCRdb's copy has only in-frame clones and lacks some. The data show 25,000 to 40,000 clones, approximately 92% seen once. The specimen sequenced was PBMCs. This receptor was taken from a human donor in good health. Some clones in this sample may be carry-over from other donors' samples. The chain carries TRBV4-1 and TRBJ1-6; D is undetermined. CDR3 in amino acids: CASSQLDMISYNSPLHF. In DNA form, the CDR3 reads TGCGCCAGCAGCCAACTCGACATGATCTCCTATAATTCACCCCTCCACTTT.